These 18 T cell receptor beta chains originate from one sample sequenced in a study of T cell changes during pregnancy in multiple sclerosis. Measured with immunoSEQ multiplex PCR; TCRdb has only the in-frame clones, and not every one. Of about 59,000 clones listed, approximately 91% are singletons. Here the sequenced sample was peripheral blood, taken in the second trimester of pregnancy. Source of these receptors: a female donor with multiple sclerosis, enrolled in a pregnancy study.

The V call is TRBV19, the J call TRBJ1-6; D might be TRBD1 (5 bases). From germline, CDR1 is LNHDA and CDR2 SQIVND (reference sequence). V lost 6 bases and J lost 5, with 17 bases in between. This CDR3 has 16 amino acids. CDR3 amino acids: CASRTSGNANNSPLHF. CDR3 bases: TGTGCCAGTAGGACGTCAGGGAACGCTAATAATTCACCCCTCCACTTT. Looking up the rest from reference TRBV19 and TRBJ1-6 gives the full variable domain: DGGITQSPKYLFRKEGQNVTLSCEQNLNHDAMYWYRQDPGQGLRLIYYSQIVNDFQKGDIAEGYSVSREKKESFPLTVTSAQKNPTAFYLCASRTSGNANNSPLHFGNGTRLTVT.

The rearrangement uses TRBV2 and TRBJ2-7; tentatively, D is TRBD1 (5 bases). V was cut by 2 bases and J by 5 bases, with 16 bases left in between. The CDR3 contains 15 residues. Germline V lookup: CDR1 SNHLY, CDR2 FYNNEI. The CDR3 reads CASSENLAGPHEQYF. CDR3 in DNA: TGTGCCAGCAGTGAAAATCTGGCAGGGCCCCACGAGCAGTACTTC.

The genes are TRBV29-1 and TRBJ2-2, with 7 bases identical to TRBD1. Germline CDR1 and CDR2: SQVTM and ANQGSEA. J lost 5 bases, V lost 6 bases, and 9 bases had no gene match. The CDR3 sequence is 14 residues long. The CDR3, as DNA: TGCAGCGTACGGACAGGCATCCTTACCGGGGAGCTGTTTTTT. It encodes CSVRTGILTGELFF.

The chain couples TRBV27 to TRBJ1-2; 7 bases fit TRBD1. Unmatched junction bases numbered 4, after V lost 5 bases and J lost 1 base. In germline, CDR1 is MNHEY, CDR2 SMNVEV (reference sequence). There are 14 residues in the CDR3. In DNA, the CDR3 is TGTGCCAGCAGTCGGAGGGACAGTAACTATGGCTACACCTTC. It specifies CASSRRDSNYGYTF.

The rearrangement joins TRBV28 to TRBJ2-1, with a weak D call TRBD2 (5 bases). CDR1 is MDHEN, CDR2 SYDVKM, per germline. This CDR3 is built from 12 residues. V was cut by 6 bases and J by 12 bases, with 15 bases left in between. The CDR3, as DNA: TGTGCCAGCAGGACCGGGTGGGGAGTGCAGTTCTTC. This translates into CASRTGWGVQFF.

J is TRBJ2-7 and V is TRBV6-4, with 7 nucleotides matching TRBD1. With 0 bases clipped from V and 5 bases from J, the junction kept 10 bases outside the gene matches. Germline V gives CDR1 MRHNA, CDR2 SNTAGT. The CDR3 has 16 residues. The DNA of the CDR3 is TGTGCCAGCAGTGACTCTCCCATGGACAGGAGCCACGAGCAGTACTTC. Its protein product is CASSDSPMDRSHEQYF.

The V and J genes are TRBV7-2 and TRBJ1-5; D not resolved. The V gene lost 5 bases and the J gene lost 4 bases, with 9 bases spanning the gap. Germline loops: CDR1 SGHTA, CDR2 FQGNSA. This CDR3 region has 13 residues. The CDR3: CASSQWENQPQHF. CDR3 in DNA: TGTGCCAGCAGCCAGTGGGAGAATCAGCCCCAGCATTTT.

This sequence joins TRBV28 and TRBJ1-1, with D unclear. V lost 3 bases to trimming and J lost 1 base, with 9 bases between them. This CDR3 is built from 14 residues. Germline V CDR1 and CDR2: MDHEN, SYDVKM. The chain's CDR3 is CASSLGSSNTEAFF. The CDR3 DNA sequence: TGTGCCAGCAGTTTGGGCAGCTCGAACACTGAAGCTTTCTTT.

J is TRBJ2-7 and V is TRBV2; TRBD1 matches at 11 bases. Germline values: CDR1 SNHLY, CDR2 FYNNEI. V gave up 6 bases and J gave up 5 bases; unmatched junction bases: 6. The CDR3 has 14 residues. The CDR3 is CASRTRTGGNEQYF. CDR3 nucleotides: TGTGCCAGCAGGACACGGACAGGGGGCAACGAGCAGTACTTC.

The rearrangement uses TRBV19 and TRBJ1-1; a possible D gene is TRBD1 (6 bases). Germline CDR1 and CDR2: LNHDA and SQIVND (reference sequence). V lost 7 bases to trimming and J lost 5 bases, with 20 bases between them. The CDR3 has 15 residues. CDR3 nucleotide sequence: TGTGCCAGTAAAAGGTTGGCACAGGGACGTACTGAAGCTTTCTTT. Translating it yields CASKRLAQGRTEAFF.

The V call is TRBV7-3, the J call TRBJ1-2; 8 bases align to TRBD1. Germline CDR1 and CDR2: SGHTA and FQGTGA. V shed 4 bases, J shed 4 bases, and the junction held 8 bases outside the gene matches. This CDR3 comprises 15 residues. In nucleotides, the CDR3 is TGTGCCAGCAGCTCCTCGACAGGGGATGGCTATGGCTACACCTTC. This encodes CASSSSTGDGYGYTF. The full variable domain, rest sourced from reference TRBV7-3 and TRBJ1-2, is GAGVSQTPSNKVTEKGKYVELRCDPISGHTALYWYRQSLGQGPEFLIYFQGTGAADDSGLPNDRFFAVRPEGSVSTLKIQRTERGDSAVYLCASSSSTGDGYGYTFGSGTRLTVV.

V and J are TRBV9 and TRBJ2-1; D gene ambiguous. Germline V gene lookup returns CDR1 SGDLS and CDR2 YYNGEE. V lost 5 bases and J 5 bases, leaving 11 bases between the germline ends. The CDR3 is 13 amino acids. The CDR3 loop is CASSFNPDNEQFF. The CDR3 bases are TGTGCCAGCAGTTTTAATCCCGACAATGAGCAGTTCTTC.

The genes are TRBV5-1 and TRBJ2-7, with 9 nucleotides matching TRBD1. Germline V lookup: CDR1 SGHRS, CDR2 YFSETQ. V shed 4 bases and J 0 bases; nucleotides not matched to a gene: 2. The CDR3 is made up of 14 amino acids. The CDR3 protein is CASSRGQGSYEQYF. CDR3 DNA sequence: TGCGCCAGCAGCAGGGGACAGGGCTCCTACGAGCAGTACTTC.

For the CDR3, the DNA is TGCGCCACCAAGGACAGGGGGACGACCGGGGAGCTGTTTTTT. Translation: CATKDRGTTGELFF. The chain recombines TRBV4-1 with TRBJ2-2; 10 bases match TRBD1. The CDR3 length is 14 residues. The germline CDR1 and CDR2 sequences are MGHRA and YSYEKL. Losses at the gene ends were 10 bases for V and 5 bases for J; bases not matched to a gene: 7.

CDR3 DNA: TGTGCCAGCAGTTTTAGACAGATCAATCAGCCCCAGCATTTT. Its protein product is CASSFRQINQPQHF. J is TRBJ1-5 and V is TRBV28; TRBD1 might be the D (5 bases). CDR3 size: 14 residues. CDR1 is MDHEN, CDR2 SYDVKM, per germline. Trimming stripped 3 bases from V and 3 bases from J, with 9 bases between. Full variable domain (rest looked up from reference TRBV28 and TRBJ1-5): DVKVTQSSRYLVKRTGEKVFLECVQDMDHENMFWYRQDPGLGLRLIYFSYDVKMKEKGDIPEGYSVSREKKERFSLILESASTNQTSMYLCASSFRQINQPQHFGDGTRLSIL.

The rearrangement uses TRBV23-1 and TRBJ2-4; D gene ambiguous. TRBV23-1 is sorted into the ORF group, with uncertain function. This CDR3 is 14 amino acids long. Trimming pared 2 bases from V and 0 bases from J, leaving 5 bases between. The DNA of the CDR3 is TGCGCCAGCAGTCAAACGGTAGCCAAAAACATTCAGTACTTC. This translates into CASSQTVAKNIQYF.

This chain uses TRBV10-3 with TRBJ1-4; TRBD1 matches at 9 bases. The germline CDR1 and CDR2 sequences are ENHRY and SYGVKD. V trimming: 2 bases; J trimming: 6 bases; junction bases outside the gene matches: 4. This CDR3 has 15 residues. Here the CDR3 reads CAISEGDRDYEKLFF. The CDR3 DNA is TGTGCCATCAGTGAGGGGGACAGGGACTATGAAAAACTGTTTTTT.

The chain is built from TRBV9 and TRBJ2-5, with D possibly TRBD2 on 6 matching bases. Trimming shortened V by 0 bases and J by 8 bases, and 11 bases separated the two germline ends. The CDR3 runs 13 residues. CDR1 SGDLS and CDR2 YYNGEE come from the germline V gene. This CDR3 is CASSVDGGDTQYF. The CDR3 nucleotides are TGTGCCAGCAGCGTAGACGGGGGAGACACCCAGTACTTC.